The next 14 T cell receptor beta chains were all read from a single sample in a study of prognosis after radiotherapy for stage I lung cancer (dated by TCRdb to the early 2020s). Instrument used: Illumina HiSeq 3000. The TCR beta CDR3 region was amplified from genomic DNA by two rounds of multiplex PCR. In the first PCR round, primers specific to each TRBV and TRBJ gene were used, and the primer sequences were filed in Chinese patent CN105087789A. TCRdb itself trimmed the public reads at Q25 with fastp, ran MiXCR and retained productive beta chains. Rows merge per CDR3 protein into single entries with the most common DNA and genes. The sample profile shows under 35,000 distinct CDR3 sequences; about 42% of them were found once. The ten largest account for approximately 15% of the sample. The sequenced sample was PBMCs, obtained before or after stereotactic body radiation therapy (not recorded which). Every receptor here comes from a donor over 45 with non-small cell lung cancer.

The chain couples TRBV28 to TRBJ1-4; the match to TRBD1 covers 7 bases. The V segment lost 6 bases and the J segment 8 bases; nucleotides outside the gene matches: 9. The CDR3 consists of 14 residues. CDR1 is MDHEN, CDR2 SYDVKM, per germline. CDR3 nucleotides: TGTGCCAGCAGCCACAGGGGAATAGAAGAAAAACTGTTTTTT. This codes for CASSHRGIEEKLFF.

Turning to this clonotype: With only one base between it and a far larger clone, this is likely a read error. V usage is TRBV6-9 and J usage is TRBJ2-7; D call uncertain. Near its end, the DNA agrees better with TRBJ2-3, so the J call may be wrong. The V gene's germline CDR1 is MNHGY and CDR2 SVAAGI. CDR3 length equals 13 residues. CDR3 coding DNA: TGTGCCAGCAGTTCGGAGAATACATATACGCAGTATTTT. Amino acids: CASSSENTYTQYF.

The chain carries TRBV30 and TRBJ1-6, with D possibly matching TRBD1 (5 bases). The CDR3 sequence is 14 residues long. Deletions cut 8 bases from V and 7 bases from J, with 18 bases between. CDR1 and CDR2 from the germline V gene are GTSNPN and SVGIG (reference sequence). The CDR3 coding sequence is TGTGCCGGGGTCGGCCAGGGTTGGAATTCACCCCTCCACTTT. Translating it yields CAGVGQGWNSPLHF.

This clonotype was picked up many times. V and J are TRBV7-3 and TRBJ2-5, with D perhaps TRBD2 (5 bases). The V and J ends lost 3 bases and 6 bases respectively, with 11 bases between them. CDR3 length equals 13 residues. Per germline, CDR1 SGHTA and CDR2 FQGTGA. The chain's CDR3 is CASSFSGTKTQYF. For the CDR3, the DNA is TGTGCCAGCAGCTTCAGCGGTACTAAGACCCAGTACTTC. Filled out from reference TRBV7-3 and TRBJ2-5, the complete variable domain reads GAGVSQTPSNKVTEKGKYVELRCDPISGHTALYWYRQSLGQGPEFLIYFQGTGAADDSGLPNDRFFAVRPEGSVSTLKIQRTERGDSAVYLCASSFSGTKTQYFGPGTRLLVL.

In this sample, this clonotype turned up many times. V is TRBV5-1 and J is TRBJ1-1, with no clear D. This CDR3 is 14 amino acids long. Per the germline V gene, CDR1 is SGHRS and CDR2 is YFSETQ. V was shortened by 2 bases and J by 1 base, with 9 bases between the two germline ends. This CDR3 is CASSLGRENTEAFF. The CDR3, as DNA: TGCGCCAGCAGCTTAGGACGGGAGAACACTGAAGCTTTCTTT.

This clonotype occurred once. The rearrangement uses TRBV19 and TRBJ2-1; D is ambiguous. V gave up 0 bases and J gave up 15 bases, with 9 bases separating them. CDR3 length equals 11 residues. Germline-derived CDR1 and CDR2 are LNHDA and SQIVND (reference sequence). The CDR3 nucleotides are TGTGCCAGTAGTATAGATGGTCCCGTGTTCTTC. This encodes CASSIDGPVFF.

J is TRBJ2-5 and V is TRBV4-2; D not certain. The CDR3 covers 16 residues. The germline V gene encodes CDR1 LGHNA and CDR2 YNFKEQ. V was pared by 1 base and J by 2 bases, with 14 bases between. CDR3 residues: CASSQVPSVGQETQYF. The DNA for the CDR3 is TGTGCCAGCAGCCAAGTCCCCTCGGTGGGGCAAGAGACCCAGTACTTC.

There are many counts of this clonotype. This chain joins TRBV20-1 and TRBJ2-3; 8 bases agree with TRBD1. CDR1 DFQATT and CDR2 SNEGSKA come from the germline V gene (reference sequence). The trim removed 5 bases at V and 5 bases at J, leaving 9 bases unmatched. The CDR3 is 14 residues long. The CDR3 DNA is TGCAGTGCTCCCCAAGACAGGGGAATAGATACGCAGTATTTT. This translates into CSAPQDRGIDTQYF.

This sequence joins TRBV14 and TRBJ2-5; D possibly corresponds to TRBD1 (7 bases). V lost 4 bases and J 8 bases, leaving 17 bases between the germline ends. The CDR3 is 14 residues long. Germline V CDR1 and CDR2: SGHDN, FVKESK. CDR3 loop: CASSPGGNIDTQYF. CDR3 sequence (DNA): TGTGCCAGCAGCCCAGGGGGGAATATTGATACCCAGTACTTC.

This rearrangement joins TRBV7-2 to TRBJ2-2; D is uncertain. Trimming removed 5 bases from V and 0 bases from J, with 10 bases in between. This CDR3 region has 15 residues. Germline V gene sequence: CDR1 SGHTA, CDR2 FQGNSA. The CDR3 DNA reads TGTGCCAGCAGCCCCCGCCTCGCGAACACCGGGGAGCTGTTTTTT. Protein product: CASSPRLANTGELFF.

This clonotype was found a few times. A much larger clone lies one base from this, so it may be a read error. The rearrangement uses TRBV9 and TRBJ2-5; D uncertain. The length of the CDR3 is 12 residues. The germline V and J ends were trimmed by 0 bases and 8 bases, with 8 bases remaining between them. The germline CDR1 and CDR2 sequences are SGDLS and YYNGEE. The chain's CDR3 is CASSVDRDTQYF. For the CDR3, the DNA is TGTGCCAGCAGCGTAGATCGAGATACCCAGTACTTC.

This clonotype was seen ten or more times. A single base separates this from a much larger clone, so it may be a read error. The rearrangement joins TRBV19 to TRBJ2-1; 7 positions agree with TRBD2. The CDR3 extends over 16 amino acids. The germline CDR1 and CDR2 sequences are LNHDA and SQIVND (reference sequence). Losses at the gene ends were 1 base for V and 7 bases for J; bases not matched to a gene: 10. The CDR3 nucleotides read TGTGCCAGTAGTATAGTTGCGGGAGTGCCGAGTAATGAGCAGTTCTTC. Protein product: CASSIVAGVPSNEQFF.

This clonotype was recorded at least ten times. This rearrangement joins TRBV2 to TRBJ1-1; a possible D gene is TRBD1 (5 bases). This CDR3 has 13 residues. CDR1 and CDR2 from the germline V gene are SNHLY and FYNNEI. Trimming removed 2 bases at V and 9 bases at J, with 13 bases between. In nucleotides, the CDR3 is TGTGCCAGCAGTGAACGTCCCAGGGATAAAGCTTTCTTT. This translates into CASSERPRDKAFF. The whole variable domain, filled in from reference TRBV2 and TRBJ1-1, reads EPEVTQTPSHQVTQMGQEVILRCVPISNHLYFYWYRQILGQKVEFLVSFYNNEISEKSEIFDDQFSVERPDGSNFTLKIRSTKLEDSAMYFCASSERPRDKAFFGQGTRLTVV.

A word on this clonotype: With only one base between it and a far larger clone, this is likely a read error. The chain uses TRBV6-2 or TRBV6-3 and TRBJ2-3; TRBD2 might be the D (6 bases). The CDR3 loop spans 15 amino acids. The germline V gene has CDR1 MNHEY and CDR2 SVGEGT. Trimming took 6 bases from V and 2 from J, leaving 15 bases between them. CDR3: CASRESGYPTDTQYF. The CDR3 DNA reads TGTGCCAGCAGGGAGAGCGGGTATCCCACAGATACGCAGTATTTT.